One and the same sample provided the 12 T cell receptor beta chains below, sequenced in a study of blood T cells in healthy people across ages. With a J-beta primer mix and a sample-barcoded 5' primer, a second PCR ran 7 to 11 cycles. TCRdb passed the 5' RACE reads through MiXCR, listing each CDR3 protein once. The table includes nearly 800,000 distinct CDR3 sequences, about 56% detected once. The material sequenced was blood. Receptor source: a man between 35 and 55 years old in good health.

The rearrangement links TRBV5-1 to TRBJ2-7, with D tentatively TRBD1 (5 bases). The V gene lost 0 bases and the J gene lost 2 bases, with 12 bases spanning the gap. CDR3 length: 15 amino acids. Per germline, CDR1 SGHRS and CDR2 YFSETQ. The CDR3 sequence: CASSLGPGYTYEQYF. CDR3 in DNA: TGCGCCAGCAGCTTGGGTCCAGGGTATACCTACGAGCAGTACTTC.

V gene TRBV29-1 combines with J gene TRBJ2-1; no clear D. The CDR3 covers 12 residues. The ends were cut back, 2 bases at V and 9 bases at J, with 11 bases in the middle. Per germline, CDR1 SQVTM and CDR2 ANQGSEA. The CDR3 DNA follows: TGCAGCGTTGAACCCGTTAATGGTGAGCAGTTCTTC. Its protein product is CSVEPVNGEQFF.

This clonotype was observed once. This chain connects TRBV28 to TRBJ2-3; D may correspond to TRBD1 or TRBD2 (5 bases each). The V gene's germline CDR1 is MDHEN and CDR2 SYDVKM. CDR3 size: 15 residues. Trimming cost V 5 bases and J 1 base, with 13 bases left between them. CDR3 nucleotides: TGTGCCAGCAGTACTATCCCGGGGCGCACAGATACGCAGTATTTT. As protein: CASSTIPGRTDTQYF.

This sequence joins TRBV20-1 and TRBJ2-7; possible D gene TRBD1, 6 bases. The CDR3 has 14 amino acids. V was shortened by 3 bases and J by 0 bases, with 12 bases between the two germline ends. CDR1 and CDR2 (germline): DFQATT, SNEGSKA (reference sequence). CDR3 residues: CSASRDTYSYEQYF. DNA for the CDR3: TGCAGTGCTAGCCGGGACACTTACTCCTACGAGCAGTACTTC.

The chain links TRBV7-2 to TRBJ2-1; D may be TRBD2 (5 bases). The germline CDR1 and CDR2 sequences are SGHTA and FQGNSA. The CDR3 spans 14 residues. Between the trimmed V and J ends, which lost 1 base and 12 bases, there was a span of 16 bases. The CDR3 is CASSLGLLRERQFF. In DNA form, the CDR3 reads TGTGCCAGCAGCTTAGGTTTGTTACGGGAAAGGCAGTTCTTC. Variable domain in full (rest from reference TRBV7-2 and TRBJ2-1): GAGVSQSPSNKVTEKGKDVELRCDPISGHTALYWYRQSLGQGLEFLIYFQGNSAPDKSGLPSDRFSAERTGGSVSTLTIQRTQQEDSAVYLCASSLGLLRERQFFGPGTRLTVL.

Turning to this clonotype: One end of the junction is discordant with germline, which a read error may explain. The CDR3 region has the DNA TGTGCCAGCGGCTTCAACCTAGCGGGGGGGATCAGCTCCTACAATGAGCAGTTCTTC. Its translation is CASGFNLAGGISSYNEQFF. This chain links TRBV7-9 with TRBJ2-1; 12 bases fit TRBD2. The CDR3 length is 19 residues. The V gene's germline CDR1 is SEHNR and CDR2 FQNEAQ (reference sequence).

The chain uses TRBV20-1 and TRBJ1-1; tentatively, D is TRBD1 (5 bases). CDR1 and CDR2 from the germline V gene are DFQATT and SNEGSKA (reference sequence). V lost 5 bases to trimming and J lost 0 bases, with 13 bases between them. The CDR3 is made up of 14 amino acids. In DNA form, the CDR3 reads TGCAGTGCTGCGGGCCCGACAGTGAACACTGAAGCTTTCTTT. Translating it yields CSAAGPTVNTEAFF.

This chain uses TRBV27 with TRBJ1-5; D might be TRBD1 (5 bases). V lost 2 bases and J 1 base, leaving 9 bases between the germline ends. Germline-derived CDR1 and CDR2 are MNHEY and SMNVEV (reference sequence). This CDR3 region has 15 residues. This chain's CDR3 is CASSLLGESNQPQHF. CDR3 sequence (DNA): TGTGCCAGCAGTTTACTGGGGGAGAGCAATCAGCCCCAGCATTTT.

CDR3 loop: CASSVGGTDLYEQYF. The CDR3 region has the DNA TGTGCCAGCAGCGTAGGTGGGACAGACCTCTACGAGCAGTACTTC. The chain employs TRBV9 and TRBJ2-5, with TRBD1 identical over 7 bases. The last part of the DNA fits TRBJ2-7 better; the J call may be wrong. The V gene's germline CDR1 is SGDLS and CDR2 YYNGEE. The CDR3 has 15 residues.

Here the CDR3 DNA reads TGTGCCAGCAGTTATCTGAGTATGGGTGGGGAGCAGTACTTC. This gives the protein CASSYLSMGGEQYF. This chain joins TRBV6-5 and TRBJ2-5; D is perhaps TRBD2 (5 bases). The CDR3 runs 14 residues. V lost 3 bases to trimming and J lost 11 bases, with 19 bases between them. Germline V gene lookup returns CDR1 MNHEY and CDR2 SVGAGI.

This clonotype was counted between two and nine times. J is TRBJ1-2 and V is TRBV20-1; D not resolved. The V gene lost 3 bases and the J gene lost 0 bases, with 11 bases spanning the gap. Per germline, CDR1 DFQATT and CDR2 SNEGSKA (reference sequence). The CDR3 loop spans 14 amino acids. The chain's CDR3 is CSARLDTPNYGYTF. DNA of the CDR3: TGCAGTGCTAGGCTCGATACCCCTAACTATGGCTACACCTTC.

The V gene is TRBV12-3 or TRBV12-4, the J gene TRBJ1-5, with D hard to call. The CDR3 covers 14 residues. V shed 6 bases and J shed 3 bases, with 12 bases lying between them. As DNA, the CDR3 is TGTGCCAGCAGCCGGTCTGACGACAATCAGCCCCAGCATTTT. Protein sequence: CASSRSDDNQPQHF.